This T cell receptor beta chain comes out of a study of OX40 agonist ivuxolimab in advanced cancers. The study, taken as a whole, reports: Averaged across samples, CD8+ T cells carried more expanded clones than CD4+ did.

Trimming removed 2 bases from V and 2 bases from J, with 15 bases in between. Germline loops: CDR1 SEHNR, CDR2 FQNEAQ (reference sequence). The CDR3 spans 16 residues. Autoimmune disease history or systemic immunosuppression barred patients. Peripheral blood came from all dose cohorts at three timepoints. Some clones are missing from TCRdb's copy, which holds only in-frame ones; the method was immunoSEQ multiplex PCR. The data show around 90,000 clones, approximately 87% seen once. On this clone itself: Its antigen is undetermined.

This sequence was found in an adult with an advanced solid tumor such as melanoma, head and neck, liver or kidney cancer. This sample comprised CD4+ or CD8+ T cells sorted from blood, obtained in a trial of the OX40 agonist ivuxolimab. V gene TRBV7-9 combines with J gene TRBJ2-5, with D perhaps matching TRBD1 (6 bases). CDR3 loop: CASSLRGRRVQETQYF. CDR3 nucleotides: TGTGCCAGCAGCTTAAGGGGGAGACGGGTACAAGAGACCCAGTACTTC.